These T cell receptor beta chains were read from a single sample in a study of blood T cell repertoires in COVID-19. The data were produced by immunoSEQ multiplex PCR, yet TCRdb's version contains in-frame clones alone and is incomplete. Among hundreds of thousands of clones listed, around 87% were seen once. Specimen: PBMCs or T cells enriched from blood (not recorded which). These receptor sequences come from a man aged 25 to 40 who had recovered from COVID-19. The CDR3 runs from the conserved cysteine through the conserved F or W. D genes are given only for firm matches. Clone sizes are given selectively: once, few, many, or a class where the clone is expanded.

d_call	j_call	v_call	clone_size	cdr3_aa	cdr3_nt
TRBD1	TRBJ1-5	TRBV11-2	-	CASSLRDRAQPQHF	TGTGCCAGCAGCTTAAGGGACAGGGCTCAGCCCCAGCATTTT
TRBD2	TRBJ2-2	TRBV9	once	CASSVEAGQGRLAGLNTGELFF	TGTGCCAGCAGCGTAGAAGCCGGACAGGGTAGACTAGCGGGATTGAACACCGGGGAGCTGTTTTTT
-	TRBJ2-7	TRBV12-3/TRBV12-4	-	CASSLRGAGEQYF	TGTGCCAGCAGTCTCAGGGGAGCTGGGGAGCAGTACTTC
-	TRBJ1-1	TRBV24-1	-	CATSDPRGMNTEAFF	TGTGCCACCAGTGATCCCAGGGGCATGAACACTGAAGCTTTCTTT
-	TRBJ2-7	TRBV3-1/TRBV3-2	-	CASSRPSGVGYEQYF	TGTGCCAGCAGCCGACCTTCAGGGGTTGGGTACGAGCAGTACTTC
TRBD2	TRBJ2-3	TRBV9	-	CASSETVAGSADTQYF	TGTGCCAGCAGCGAGACGGTAGCGGGGTCAGCGGATACGCAGTATTTT
-	TRBJ2-5	TRBV24-1	once	CATSDPRQALETQYF	TGTGCCACCAGTGATCCAAGACAGGCCCTGGAGACCCAGTACTTC
-	TRBJ1-1	TRBV27	-	CASSSTGTSSEAFF	TGTGCCAGCAGCTCTACCGGGACATCTTCAGAAGCTTTCTTT
TRBD2	TRBJ2-1	TRBV10-1	few	CASSESGLAGANEQFF	TGCGCCAGCAGTGAGTCGGGACTAGCGGGAGCAAATGAGCAGTTCTTC
-	TRBJ1-1	TRBV5-8	once	CASSLEGGKNTEAFF	TGTGCCAGCAGCTTGGAGGGAGGGAAGAACACTGAAGCTTTCTTT
-	TRBJ2-2	TRBV18	few	CASSPPGGGYLTGELFF	TGTGCCAGCTCACCCCCGGGAGGGGGCTATCTTACCGGGGAGCTGTTTTTT